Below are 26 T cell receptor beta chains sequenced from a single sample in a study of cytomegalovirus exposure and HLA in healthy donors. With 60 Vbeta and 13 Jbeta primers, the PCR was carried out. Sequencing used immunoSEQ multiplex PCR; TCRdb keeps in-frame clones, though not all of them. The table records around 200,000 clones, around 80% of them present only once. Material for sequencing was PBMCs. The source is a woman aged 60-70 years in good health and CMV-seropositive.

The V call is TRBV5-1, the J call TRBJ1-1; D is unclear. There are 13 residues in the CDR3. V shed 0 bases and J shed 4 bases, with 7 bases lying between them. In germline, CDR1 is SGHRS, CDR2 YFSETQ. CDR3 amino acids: CASSLAFGTEAFF. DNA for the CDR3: TGCGCCAGCAGCTTGGCCTTCGGCACTGAAGCTTTCTTT.

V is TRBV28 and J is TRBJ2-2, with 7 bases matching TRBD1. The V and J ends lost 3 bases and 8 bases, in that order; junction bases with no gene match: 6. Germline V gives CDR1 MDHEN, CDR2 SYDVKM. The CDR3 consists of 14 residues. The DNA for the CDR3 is TGTGCCAGCAGTTTTTACAGGGGCTGGGGGGAGCTGTTTTTT. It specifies CASSFYRGWGELFF. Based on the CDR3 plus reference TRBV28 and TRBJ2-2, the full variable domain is DVKVTQSSRYLVKRTGEKVFLECVQDMDHENMFWYRQDPGLGLRLIYFSYDVKMKEKGDIPEGYSVSREKKERFSLILESASTNQTSMYLCASSFYRGWGELFFGEGSRLTVL.

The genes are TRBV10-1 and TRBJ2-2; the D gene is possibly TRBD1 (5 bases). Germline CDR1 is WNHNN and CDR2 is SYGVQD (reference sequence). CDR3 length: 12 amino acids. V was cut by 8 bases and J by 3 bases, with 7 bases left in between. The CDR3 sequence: CASRRDTGELFF. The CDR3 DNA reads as TGCGCCAGCCGCAGGGACACCGGGGAGCTGTTTTTT.

The CDR3 DNA reads as TGTGCCAGCAGCCAGCCGGGACAGGGACTCACCGGGGAGCTGTTTTTT. This translates into CASSQPGQGLTGELFF. J is TRBJ2-2 and V is TRBV7-6; TRBD1 matches at 9 bases. The length of the CDR3 is 16 residues. Germline V lookup: CDR1 SGHVS, CDR2 FNYEAQ. The J segment lost 4 bases and the V segment lost 5 bases, leaving 8 bases of the junction unmatched.

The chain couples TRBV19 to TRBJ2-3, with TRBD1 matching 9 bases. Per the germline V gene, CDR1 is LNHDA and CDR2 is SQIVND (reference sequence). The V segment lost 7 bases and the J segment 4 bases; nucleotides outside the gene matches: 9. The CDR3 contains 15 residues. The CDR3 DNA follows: TGTGCCAGTACTGCTGGGACAGGGCTGTCAGATACGCAGTATTTT. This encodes CASTAGTGLSDTQYF. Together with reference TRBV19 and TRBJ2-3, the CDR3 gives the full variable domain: DGGITQSPKYLFRKEGQNVTLSCEQNLNHDAMYWYRQDPGQGLRLIYYSQIVNDFQKGDIAEGYSVSREKKESFPLTVTSAQKNPTAFYLCASTAGTGLSDTQYFGPGTRLTVL.

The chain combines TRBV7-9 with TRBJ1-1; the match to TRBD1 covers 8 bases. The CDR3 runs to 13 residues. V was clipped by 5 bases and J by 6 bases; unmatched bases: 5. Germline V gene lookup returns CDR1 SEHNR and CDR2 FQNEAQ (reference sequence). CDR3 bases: TGTGCCAGCAGCCGACAGGGGACCGCTGAAGCTTTCTTT. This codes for CASSRQGTAEAFF. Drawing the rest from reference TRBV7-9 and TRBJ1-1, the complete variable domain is DTGVSQNPRHKITKRGQNVTFRCDPISEHNRLYWYRQTLGQGPEFLTYFQNEAQLEKSRLLSDRFSAERPKGSFSTLEIQRTEQGDSAMYLCASSRQGTAEAFFGQGTRLTVV.

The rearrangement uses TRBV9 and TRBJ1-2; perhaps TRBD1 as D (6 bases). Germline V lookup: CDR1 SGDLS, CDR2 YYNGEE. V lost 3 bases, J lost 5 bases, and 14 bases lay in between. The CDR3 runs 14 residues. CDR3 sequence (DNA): TGTGCCAGCAGCGCTGACACAGGGATTTATGGCTACACCTTC. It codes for CASSADTGIYGYTF.

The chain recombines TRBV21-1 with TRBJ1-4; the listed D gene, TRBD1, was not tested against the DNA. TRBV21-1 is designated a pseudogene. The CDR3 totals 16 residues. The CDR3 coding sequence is TGTGCCAGGATAAAAAATACAGGGGCAACTAATGAAAAACTGTTTTTT. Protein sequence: CARIKNTGATNEKLFF.

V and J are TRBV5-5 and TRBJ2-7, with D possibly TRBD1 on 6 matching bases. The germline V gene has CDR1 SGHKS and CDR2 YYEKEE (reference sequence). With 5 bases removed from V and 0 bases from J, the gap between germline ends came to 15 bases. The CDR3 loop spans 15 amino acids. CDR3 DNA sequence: TGTGCCAGCAGAGAAAGTCAGGGACACTCCTACGAGCAGTACTTC. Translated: CASRESQGHSYEQYF.

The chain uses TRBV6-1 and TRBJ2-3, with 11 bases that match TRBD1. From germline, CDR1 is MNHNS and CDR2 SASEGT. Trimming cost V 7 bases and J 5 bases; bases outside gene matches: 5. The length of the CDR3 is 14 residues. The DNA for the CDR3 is TGTGCCAGCACCGGACAGGGGGCGGGAGATACGCAGTATTTT. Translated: CASTGQGAGDTQYF.

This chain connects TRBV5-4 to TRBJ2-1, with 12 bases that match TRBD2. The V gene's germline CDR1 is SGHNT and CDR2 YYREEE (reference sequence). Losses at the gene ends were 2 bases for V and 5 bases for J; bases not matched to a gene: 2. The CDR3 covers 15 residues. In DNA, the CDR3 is TGTGCCAGCAGCTTTCCTAGCGGGGGGGACAATGAGCAGTTCTTC. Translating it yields CASSFPSGGDNEQFF.

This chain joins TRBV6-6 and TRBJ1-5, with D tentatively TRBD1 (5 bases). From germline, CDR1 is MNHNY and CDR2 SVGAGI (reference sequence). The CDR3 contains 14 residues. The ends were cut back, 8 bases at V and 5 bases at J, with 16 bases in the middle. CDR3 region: CASGQAGRDQPQHF. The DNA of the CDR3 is TGTGCCAGCGGTCAGGCAGGGAGGGATCAGCCCCAGCATTTT.

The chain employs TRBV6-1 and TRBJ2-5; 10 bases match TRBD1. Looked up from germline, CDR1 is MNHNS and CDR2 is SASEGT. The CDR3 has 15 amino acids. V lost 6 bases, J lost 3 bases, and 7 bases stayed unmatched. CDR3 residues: CASRRQGAGEETQYF. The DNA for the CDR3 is TGTGCCAGCAGGCGACAGGGGGCAGGGGAAGAGACCCAGTACTTC.

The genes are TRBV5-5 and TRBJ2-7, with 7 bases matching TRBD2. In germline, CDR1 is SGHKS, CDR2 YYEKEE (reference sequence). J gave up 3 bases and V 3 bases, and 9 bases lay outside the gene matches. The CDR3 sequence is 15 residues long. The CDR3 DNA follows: TGTGCCAGCAGCTCACGACTAGCCGGCCTCTACGAGCAGTACTTC. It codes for CASSSRLAGLYEQYF. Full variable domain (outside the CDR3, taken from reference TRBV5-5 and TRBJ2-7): DAGVTQSPTHLIKTRGQQVTLRCSPISGHKSVSWYQQVLGQGPQFIFQYYEKEERGRGNFPDRFSARQFPNYSSELNVNALLLGDSALYLCASSSRLAGLYEQYFGPGTRLTVT.

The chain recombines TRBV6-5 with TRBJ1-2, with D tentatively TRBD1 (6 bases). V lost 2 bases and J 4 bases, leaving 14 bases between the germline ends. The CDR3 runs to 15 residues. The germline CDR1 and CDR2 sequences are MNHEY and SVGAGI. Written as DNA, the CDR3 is TGTGCCAGCAGTTACGCTCAAACAGGGACCTATGGCTACACCTTC. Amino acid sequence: CASSYAQTGTYGYTF.

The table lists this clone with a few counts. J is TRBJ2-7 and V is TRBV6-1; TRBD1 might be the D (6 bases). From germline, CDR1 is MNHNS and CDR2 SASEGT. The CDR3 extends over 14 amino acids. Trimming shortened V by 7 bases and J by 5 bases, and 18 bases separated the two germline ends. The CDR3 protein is CASIHQGPEDEQYF. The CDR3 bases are TGTGCCAGCATCCACCAGGGGCCTGAGGACGAGCAGTACTTC.

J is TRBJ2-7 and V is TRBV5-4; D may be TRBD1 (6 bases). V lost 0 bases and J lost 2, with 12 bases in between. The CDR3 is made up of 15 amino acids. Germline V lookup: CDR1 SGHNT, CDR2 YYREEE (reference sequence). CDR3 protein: CASSLEPDRAYEQYF. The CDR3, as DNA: TGTGCCAGCAGCTTGGAACCGGACAGAGCCTACGAGCAGTACTTC.

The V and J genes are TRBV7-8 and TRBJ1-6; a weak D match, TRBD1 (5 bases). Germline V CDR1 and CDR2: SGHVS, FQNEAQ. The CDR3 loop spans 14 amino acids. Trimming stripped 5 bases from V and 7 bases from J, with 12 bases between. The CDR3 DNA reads TGTGCCAGCAGCCCGACAGAGCAAAATTCACCCCTCCACTTT. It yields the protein CASSPTEQNSPLHF.

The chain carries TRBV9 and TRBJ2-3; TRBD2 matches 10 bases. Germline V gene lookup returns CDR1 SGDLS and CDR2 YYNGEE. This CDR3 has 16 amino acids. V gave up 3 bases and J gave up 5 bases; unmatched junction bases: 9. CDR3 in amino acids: CASSGVSGGAVDTQYF. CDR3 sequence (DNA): TGTGCCAGCAGCGGCGTAAGCGGGGGGGCCGTAGATACGCAGTATTTT.

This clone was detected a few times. CDR3 sequence reads: CASSSRQGAYNQPQHF. CDR3 sequence (DNA): TGTGCCAGCAGCTCCCGACAGGGGGCCTACAATCAGCCCCAGCATTTT. The rearrangement joins TRBV7-2 to TRBJ1-5, with 10 bases that match TRBD1. V dropped 4 bases and J dropped 3; count of bases not matched to a gene: 6. This CDR3 comprises 16 residues. Germline CDR1 reads SGHTA; CDR2 reads FQGNSA.

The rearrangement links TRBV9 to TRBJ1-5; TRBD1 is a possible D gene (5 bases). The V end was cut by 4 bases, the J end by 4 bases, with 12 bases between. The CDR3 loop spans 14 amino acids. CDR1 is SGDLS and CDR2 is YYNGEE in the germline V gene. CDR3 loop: CASSLIRVNQPQHF. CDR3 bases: TGTGCCAGCAGCCTAATCAGGGTAAATCAGCCCCAGCATTTT.

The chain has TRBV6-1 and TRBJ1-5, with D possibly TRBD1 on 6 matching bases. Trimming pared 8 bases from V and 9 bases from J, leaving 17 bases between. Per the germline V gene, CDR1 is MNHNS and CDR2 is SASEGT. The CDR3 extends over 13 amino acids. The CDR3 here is CASHPGQGGPQHF. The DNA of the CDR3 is TGTGCCAGCCACCCGGGACAAGGGGGGCCCCAGCATTTT.

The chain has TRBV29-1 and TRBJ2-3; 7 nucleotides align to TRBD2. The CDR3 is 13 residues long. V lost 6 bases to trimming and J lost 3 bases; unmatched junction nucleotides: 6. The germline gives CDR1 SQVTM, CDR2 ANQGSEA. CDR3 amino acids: CSVHDGGTDTQYF. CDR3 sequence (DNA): TGCAGCGTGCATGACGGGGGGACAGATACGCAGTATTTT.

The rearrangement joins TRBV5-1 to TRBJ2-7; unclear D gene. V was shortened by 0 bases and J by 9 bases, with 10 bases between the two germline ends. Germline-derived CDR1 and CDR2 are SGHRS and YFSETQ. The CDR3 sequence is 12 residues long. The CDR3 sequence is CASSLAGDGQYF. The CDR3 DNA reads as TGCGCCAGCAGCTTGGCAGGCGATGGGCAGTACTTC.

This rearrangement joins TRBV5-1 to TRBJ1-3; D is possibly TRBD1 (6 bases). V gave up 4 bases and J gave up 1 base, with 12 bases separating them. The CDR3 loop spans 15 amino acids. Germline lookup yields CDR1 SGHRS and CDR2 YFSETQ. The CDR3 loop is CASSAKTGSGNTIYF. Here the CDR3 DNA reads TGCGCCAGCAGCGCAAAAACAGGGTCTGGAAACACCATATATTTT.

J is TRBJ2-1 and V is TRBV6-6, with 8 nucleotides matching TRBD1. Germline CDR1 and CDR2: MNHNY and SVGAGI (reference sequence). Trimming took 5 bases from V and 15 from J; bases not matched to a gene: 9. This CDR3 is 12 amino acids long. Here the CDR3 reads CASSPGQAQRFF. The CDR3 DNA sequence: TGTGCCAGCAGTCCGGGACAGGCCCAGAGGTTCTTC.